What follows are 20 T cell receptor beta chains derived from one specimen sequenced in a study of CDR3 diversity in severe acne. TCRdb reprocessed the PCR reads with MiXCR, giving one entry per CDR3 protein. The sample lists roughly 100,000 distinct CDR3 sequences; 51% were seen once. Material for sequencing was blood. The receptors stem from a male donor with acne.

This clonotype was counted only a few times. The chain uses TRBV18 and TRBJ2-3; D unclear. From germline, CDR1 is KGHSH and CDR2 LQKENI. V lost 2 bases to trimming and J lost 5 bases, with 8 bases between them. This CDR3 contains 13 residues. This CDR3 reads CASSPTSEDTQYF. The DNA of the CDR3 is TGTGCCAGCTCACCAACCTCAGAAGATACGCAGTATTTT.

J is TRBJ2-3 and V is TRBV7-3; D is tentatively TRBD1 or TRBD2 (5 bases each). CDR1 and CDR2 (germline): SGHTA, FQGTGA. CDR3 length equals 15 residues. Trimming cost V 0 bases and J 4 bases, with 11 bases left between them. The CDR3 region has the DNA TGTGCCAGCAGCTTAACGGTCCAGGGAGCAGATACGCAGTATTTT. It encodes CASSLTVQGADTQYF.

This clonotype was seen many times. V is TRBV6-5 and J is TRBJ2-7; D call uncertain. CDR1 is MNHEY and CDR2 is SVGAGI in the germline V gene. Trimming took off 2 bases at V and 1 base at J, with 12 bases between the two ends. The CDR3 sequence is 15 residues long. As DNA, the CDR3 is TGTGCCAGCAGTTACAAATTTGACGCATCCTACGAGCAGTACTTC. It translates to CASSYKFDASYEQYF.

Points on this clonotype: A much more abundant neighbour one base away suggests this may be a read error. The CDR3 region has the DNA TGTGCCAGCAGCTCCCCCGGGGCTAGCGGGAGGGCCGAGTATGGTGGCTCCTACAATAAGCAGTTCTTC. Amino acid sequence: CASSSPGASGRAEYGGSYNKQFF. The chain links TRBV7-3 to TRBJ2-1, with 12 bases matching TRBD2. Per the germline V gene, CDR1 is SGHTA and CDR2 is FQGTGA. This CDR3 has 23 amino acids.

Comments on this clonotype: This sequence may be a read error, since a much larger clone differs from it by one base. This chain joins TRBV19 and TRBJ2-1; 13 nucleotides line up with TRBD2. The CDR3 runs to 19 residues. Germline V gives CDR1 LNHDA, CDR2 SQIVND (reference sequence). The CDR3 nucleotides read TGTGCCGGTAGTAAGAGGGGACAGGGGGGGACTAGCGGGACCAATGAGCAGTTCTTC. Translating gives CAGSKRGQGGTSGTNEQFF.

The CDR3 DNA follows: TGTGCCAGCAGCCCACTGGGGGGGAAAACAGATACGCAGTATTTT. Amino acid sequence: CASSPLGGKTDTQYF. J is TRBJ2-3 and V is TRBV4-2, with TRBD2 matching 7 bases. V gave up 4 bases and J gave up 3 bases; unmatched junction bases: 7. This CDR3 region has 15 residues. The germline V gene encodes CDR1 LGHNA and CDR2 YNFKEQ.

There are a few counts of this clonotype. The chain joins TRBV11-2 to TRBJ2-5; tentatively, D is TRBD1 (6 bases). Trimming took off 5 bases at V and 5 bases at J, with 18 bases between the two ends. The CDR3 length is 15 residues. CDR1 is SGHAT and CDR2 is FQNNGV in the germline V gene. CDR3 bases: TGTGCCAGCAGCCCAACAGGGACCCTCCGGGAGACCCAGTACTTC. Its protein is CASSPTGTLRETQYF.

This clonotype was counted a few times. The chain couples TRBV27 to TRBJ2-1, with D possibly matching TRBD1 (6 bases). The CDR3 totals 14 residues. With 6 bases removed from V and 4 bases from J, the gap between germline ends came to 13 bases. In germline, CDR1 is MNHEY, CDR2 SMNVEV (reference sequence). This chain's CDR3 is CASRTGQRYNEQFF. CDR3 bases: TGTGCCAGCAGAACGGGACAAAGATACAATGAGCAGTTCTTC.

The genes are TRBV7-2 and TRBJ1-2, with a possible D match to TRBD1 (5 bases). CDR1 and CDR2 from the germline V gene are SGHTA and FQGNSA. The CDR3 is 16 residues long. The V end lost 2 bases, the J end lost 1 base, and 14 bases lay between the germline ends. CDR3 in DNA: TGTGCCAGCAGCTTAACCGGGACGGAATATAACTATGGCTACACCTTC. This gives the protein CASSLTGTEYNYGYTF.

This clonotype was detected a few times. The chain has TRBV5-4 and TRBJ2-3; TRBD1 matches at 11 bases. CDR1 is SGHNT, CDR2 YYREEE, per germline (reference sequence). J gave up 3 bases and V 4 bases, and 4 bases lay outside the gene matches. The CDR3 has 15 residues. DNA of the CDR3: TGTGCCAGCAGCCCCGGACAGGGGGCAACAGATACGCAGTATTTT. Its protein is CASSPGQGATDTQYF.

This clonotype was observed many times. The rearrangement uses TRBV5-5 and TRBJ2-7, with 10 bases that match TRBD1. V shed 4 bases and J 4 bases; nucleotides not matched to a gene: 2. Germline V lookup: CDR1 SGHKS, CDR2 YYEKEE (reference sequence). The CDR3 covers 13 residues. In DNA, the CDR3 is TGTGCCAGCAGCCTGGACAGGGGGTACGAGCAGTACTTC. Residues: CASSLDRGYEQYF.

CDR3 nucleotide sequence: TGTGCCACCAGTGATCCCGACAGGACTGGGGCCAACGTCCTGACTTTC. Translating gives CATSDPDRTGANVLTF. This chain connects TRBV24-1 to TRBJ2-6, with D maybe TRBD1 (6 bases). CDR3 size: 16 residues. V was clipped by 3 bases and J by 2 bases, with 10 bases between them. Germline V gives CDR1 KGHDR, CDR2 SFDVKD.

Comment on this clonotype: Given the absence of the conserved phenylalanine or tryptophan at the CDR3 end, a read error is likely. The chain carries TRBV10-1 and TRBJ1-5; D is unresolved. V was pared by 0 bases and J by 4 bases, with 7 bases between. Germline V lookup: CDR1 WNHNN, CDR2 SYGVQD (reference sequence). CDR3 length equals 14 residues. The CDR3 sequence: CASSESSPNQPQHL. The DNA of the CDR3 is TGCGCCAGCAGTGAGTCGAGTCCGAATCAGCCCCAGCATCTT.

Of note for this clonotype: An end of the junction does not agree with germline; a read error may underlie this. The chain joins TRBV20-1 to TRBJ2-1; the D is unclear. The CDR3 spans 11 residues. Germline CDR1 reads DFQATT; CDR2 reads SNEGSKA (reference sequence). CDR3 in amino acids: CSAGRVDEQFF. The CDR3 DNA reads as TGCAGTGCTGGGCGTGTGGATGAGCAATTCTTC.

This clonotype qualifies as medium-sized. V is TRBV5-1 and J is TRBJ2-1, with D maybe TRBD1 (6 bases). V lost 6 bases, J lost 4 bases, and 20 bases lay in between. Germline CDR1 SGHRS, CDR2 YFSETQ. CDR3 size: 16 residues. The CDR3 DNA reads TGCGCCAGCACCTCCTCCGGGACAACGGGGTACAATGAGCAGTTCTTC. As protein: CASTSSGTTGYNEQFF.

In regard to this clonotype: Possible read error: a much larger clone is one base away. The chain recombines TRBV10-3 with TRBJ2-2; TRBD1 matches at 8 bases. This CDR3 has 16 residues. Per the germline V gene, CDR1 is ENHRY and CDR2 is SYGVKD. As DNA, the CDR3 is TGTGCCATCAGTGAGTCATGGACAGGGAACGCCGGGGAGCTGTTTTTT. Protein sequence: CAISESWTGNAGELFF.

This clonotype was observed many times. V is TRBV7-2 and J is TRBJ2-7; D possibly corresponds to TRBD2 (5 bases). V shed 3 bases and J shed 10 bases, with 19 bases lying between them. CDR1 is SGHTA and CDR2 is FQGNSA in the germline V gene. The CDR3 totals 14 residues. The CDR3 region has the DNA TGTGCCAGCAGCTTGGGGTCCGGACTTCCGCGACAGTACTTC. As protein: CASSLGSGLPRQYF.

For this clonotype: One end of the junction is discordant with germline, which a read error may explain. V is TRBV20-1 and J is TRBJ2-1; 10 bases are shared with TRBD2. This CDR3 has 15 residues. CDR1 is DFQATT, CDR2 SNEGSKA, per germline (reference sequence). CDR3 nucleotides: TGCAGTGCTGGAGACGGGACTAGCGTGAACAGTGAGGAGTTCTTC. Its translation is CSAGDGTSVNSEEFF.

Only one count was recorded for this clonotype. The chain has TRBV15 and TRBJ2-3; the D gene is possibly TRBD2 (5 bases). Trimming cost V 7 bases and J 1 base, with 27 bases left between them. Germline CDR1 is LNHNV and CDR2 is YYDKDF (reference sequence). The CDR3 is 19 amino acids. This CDR3 is CATNFGYGNSTPGTDTQYF. Written as DNA, the CDR3 is TGTGCCACCAACTTCGGGTACGGGAACTCAACCCCTGGCACAGATACGCAGTATTTT.

The V gene is TRBV9, the J gene TRBJ2-5; possibly TRBD1 or TRBD2 for D (7 bases each). The CDR3 spans 15 residues. Germline loops: CDR1 SGDLS, CDR2 YYNGEE. V lost 4 bases, J lost 1 base, and 14 bases lay in between. This CDR3 is CASSQGGAIQETQYF. The CDR3 DNA reads TGTGCCAGCAGCCAGGGGGGGGCGATCCAAGAGACCCAGTACTTC.